This paragraph covers one T cell receptor beta chain sequence. Its specificity is unknown. V shed 6 bases and J shed 8 bases, with 13 bases lying between them. Germline V gene sequence: CDR1 SEHNR, CDR2 FQNEAQ (reference sequence). The CDR3 runs 13 residues. The 5'RACE method, run with constant-segment primers, produced TCR alpha and TCR beta cDNA libraries (carrying sample barcodes and UMIs). TCRdb used MiXCR to reprocess the 5' RACE reads, holding one entry per CDR3 protein. The top ten hold about 20% of the sample, which has 350,000 to 400,000 distinct CDR3 sequences, 14% seen once. The data belong to a study of T-cell memory formation after mild COVID-19. Overall study context: TCR clusters were largely donor specific.

Points from the study as a whole: Among clones contracting day 15 to 85, CD4/CD8 was balanced, whereas later expanders leaned CD4+. In pre-infection memory, a portion of responding clones appeared, which suggested that cross-reactive memory joined.

This chain connects TRBV7-9 to TRBJ1-4; D call uncertain. This TCR was sampled from a man younger than 35 who had mild COVID-19 (a few samples of this study predate the infection). Cell type and time point are not known. The sample comprised PBMCs or a T cell subset sorted from them (not recorded which). CDR3 protein: CASSPPGKEKLFF. The CDR3 DNA follows: TGTGCCAGCAGTCCCCCCGGGAAGGAAAAACTGTTTTTT.